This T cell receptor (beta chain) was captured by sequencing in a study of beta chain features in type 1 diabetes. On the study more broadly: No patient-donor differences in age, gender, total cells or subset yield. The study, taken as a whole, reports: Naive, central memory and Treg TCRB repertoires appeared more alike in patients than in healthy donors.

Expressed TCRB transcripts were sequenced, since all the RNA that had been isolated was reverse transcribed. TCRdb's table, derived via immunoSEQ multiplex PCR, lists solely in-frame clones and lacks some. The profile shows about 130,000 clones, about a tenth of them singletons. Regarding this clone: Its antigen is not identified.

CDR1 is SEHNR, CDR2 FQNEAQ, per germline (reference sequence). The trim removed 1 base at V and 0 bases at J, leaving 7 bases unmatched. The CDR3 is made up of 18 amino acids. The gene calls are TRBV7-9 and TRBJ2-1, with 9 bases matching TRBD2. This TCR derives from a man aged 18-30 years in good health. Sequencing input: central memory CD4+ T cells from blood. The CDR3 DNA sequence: TGTGCCAGCAGCTTAGGCTCGGTAGCGGGGGTCTCCTACAATGAGCAGTTCTTC. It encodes CASSLGSVAGVSYNEQFF.